These T cell receptor beta chains were read from a single sample in a study of cytomegalovirus exposure and HLA in healthy donors. The assay was immunoSEQ multiplex PCR, and TCRdb's table has in-frame clones only and misses some. The table includes approximately 99,000 clones, 70% to 90% detected once. Sequencing was carried out using PBMCs. The receptors here all came from a young woman in good health and CMV-seronegative. CDR3s include the opening cysteine and the closing phenylalanine or tryptophan. D genes are given only for firm matches. Clone size, where shown, is once, few, many, or a class for clones that have expanded.

D gene	V gene	clone size	J gene	CDR3 DNA	CDR3 protein
TRBD1	TRBV25-1	NA	TRBJ1-6	TGTGCCAGCAGTGGCCCGGGACAGGGAAATTCACCCCTCCACTTT	CASSGPGQGNSPLHF
TRBD1	TRBV27	NA	TRBJ2-1	TGTGCCAGCAGTTTATCCGGGACAGGGGATAATGAGCAGTTCTTC	CASSLSGTGDNEQFF
TRBD2	TRBV7-6	once	TRBJ2-7	TGTGCCAGCAGCTCCCTAGCGGGGCCCTCGCCCTACGAGCAGTACTTC	CASSSLAGPSPYEQYF
NA	TRBV27	NA	TRBJ1-5	TGTGCCAGCAGTTATCGGGGCAATCAGCCCCAGCATTTT	CASSYRGNQPQHF
NA	TRBV13	NA	TRBJ1-1	TGTGCCAGTCAGGGTGACACTGAAGCTTTCTTT	CASQGDTEAFF
NA	TRBV4-1	NA	TRBJ1-1	TGCGCCAGCAGCCAAGCAGGGAAAAGGACTGAAGCTTTCTTT	CASSQAGKRTEAFF
NA	TRBV7-2	NA	TRBJ1-1	TGTGCCAGCTCACCCCTTCGGGTCACTGAAGCTTTCTTT	CASSPLRVTEAFF
NA	TRBV9	NA	TRBJ1-2	TGTGCCAGCCACCCTACGGGGGGTATTGGCGGCTACACCTTC	CASHPTGGIGGYTF
TRBD1	TRBV6-4	NA	TRBJ2-7	TGTGCCAGCAGCCCCGCGCCCGGGACAGGGGCTAATGAGCAGTACTTC	CASSPAPGTGANEQYF
NA	TRBV7-6	NA	TRBJ1-1	TGTGCCAGCAGCTTAAACCGAGGCGGGAACACTGAAGCTTTCTTT	CASSLNRGGNTEAFF
TRBD1	TRBV10-3	NA	TRBJ2-7	TGTGCCATACAGGGGCGAGAAAGCTACGAGCAGTACTTC	CAIQGRESYEQYF
NA	TRBV27	NA	TRBJ1-5	TGTGCCAGCAGTCAGGGATATAGCAATCAGCCCCAGCATTTT	CASSQGYSNQPQHF
TRBD1	TRBV5-1	NA	TRBJ1-2	TGCGCCAGCAGCTTCAAGGGGGCAAGCTATGGCTACACCTTC	CASSFKGASYGYTF
TRBD1	TRBV6-5	NA	TRBJ1-3	TGTGCCAGCTCCCCGGGAGACAGGGCTGGAAACACCATATATTTT	CASSPGDRAGNTIYF
NA	TRBV4-1	NA	TRBJ2-5	TGCGCCAGCAGTCTAGAGGGGACCCAGTACTTC	CASSLEGTQYF
NA	TRBV7-6	NA	TRBJ1-6	TGTGCCAGCAGCTTACTAAGGACGGGGTCACCCCTCCACTTT	CASSLLRTGSPLHF
TRBD2	TRBV6-1	NA	TRBJ2-1	TGTGCCAGCAGTAGGGGTACTAGCGGGGGGAATGAGCAGTTCTTC	CASSRGTSGGNEQFF
NA	TRBV9	NA	TRBJ1-2	TGTGCCAGCAGTCCCGGGGACTTCAACTATGGCTACACCTTC	CASSPGDFNYGYTF
NA	TRBV6-1	NA	TRBJ1-1	TGTGCCAGCAGTAAGACAGGTATGAACACTGAAGCTTTCTTT	CASSKTGMNTEAFF
TRBD2	TRBV7-9	NA	TRBJ2-7	TGTGCCAGCAGCACCGCGGGAGTACTTTACGGGCAGTACTTC	CASSTAGVLYGQYF
TRBD1	TRBV30	once	TRBJ1-5	TGTGCCTGGGGGACAGCTAGCAATCAGCCCCAGCATTTT	CAWGTASNQPQHF